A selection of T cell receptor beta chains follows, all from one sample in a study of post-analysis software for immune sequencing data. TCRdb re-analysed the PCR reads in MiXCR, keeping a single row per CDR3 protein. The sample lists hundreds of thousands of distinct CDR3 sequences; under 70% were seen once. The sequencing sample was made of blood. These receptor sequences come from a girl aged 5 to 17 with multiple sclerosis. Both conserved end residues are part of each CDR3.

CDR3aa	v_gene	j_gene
CASSTMTSGGQETQYF	TRBV7-7	TRBJ2-5
CAISDIDAGSQYF	TRBV10-3	TRBJ2-7
CASSVGGANQETQYF	TRBV9	TRBJ2-5
CAISGSVLDKNIQYF	TRBV10-3	TRBJ2-4
CASRNAGGRWDEQYF	TRBV7-6	NA
CALDRAHQPQHF	TRBV23-1	TRBJ1-5
CASSPTHSTDTQYF	TRBV7-9	TRBJ2-3
CASSSRGASGANVLTF	TRBV7-9	TRBJ2-6
CSARTFNTEAFF	TRBV20-1	TRBJ1-1
CSVEDRGEFAEQYF	TRBV29-1	TRBJ2-7
CSARELAGESYNEQFF	TRBV20-1	TRBJ2-1
CASSAILAGGEQFF	TRBV9	TRBJ2-1
CASSLGGGGHSYEQYF	TRBV7-3	TRBJ2-7
CASSLAGAGANYGYTF	TRBV5-1	TRBJ1-2
CASSLDIGSYYEQYF	TRBV5-1	TRBJ2-7
CASSAEVQGNQPQHF	TRBV6-1	TRBJ1-5
CASSWTFHSYEQYF	TRBV12-3/TRBV12-4	TRBJ2-7
CASSLASRTNEQFF	TRBV7-2	TRBJ2-1
CASSRGRAGMNTEAFF	TRBV6-5	TRBJ1-1
CSARAVEGTSGSRAYNEQFF	TRBV20-1	TRBJ2-1
CASSLARTGGGNYGYTF	TRBV5-1	TRBJ1-2
CASSAQQGAQGYTF	TRBV9	TRBJ1-2
CSAVDSHYGYTF	TRBV20-1	TRBJ1-2
CASRWAGEGAYEQYF	TRBV19	TRBJ2-7
CSARDSSRGQRTGTSGTAKFF	TRBV20-1	TRBJ2-1
CASSSREGVYEQYF	TRBV12-3/TRBV12-4	TRBJ2-7
CSVSGDYNEQFF	TRBV29-1	TRBJ2-1
CSAAVSTNEKLFF	TRBV20-1	TRBJ1-4
CATTTFRGQGGDTQYF	TRBV11-1	TRBJ2-3
CASSLRGLATDTQYF	TRBV7-3	TRBJ2-3
CSARGWAGLAGYEQYF	TRBV20-1	TRBJ2-7
CASSSGARGGAYNEQFF	TRBV5-1	TRBJ2-1
CASTRGQSYEQYF	TRBV3-1	TRBJ2-7
CASSLDGGADQPQHF	TRBV11-1	NA
CATSSLSEKAGGPGEQYF	TRBV15	TRBJ2-7
CASSSGTGKTQYF	TRBV12-3/TRBV12-4	TRBJ2-5
CASSAQGSPLGAYEQYF	TRBV25-1	TRBJ2-7
CSASFLAGGPYIDTQYF	TRBV20-1	TRBJ2-3
CSARSGGAGNEQFF	TRBV20-1	TRBJ2-1
CASSPYRGRNYGYTF	TRBV18	TRBJ1-2
CSAMGTTSSYEQYF	TRBV20-1	TRBJ2-7
CASSLWLTETQYF	TRBV7-7	TRBJ2-5
CASSFTILETQYF	TRBV5-1	NA
CASNNQGGSYNEQFF	TRBV5-1	TRBJ2-1
CASTFLVSRGTDTQYF	TRBV7-2	TRBJ2-3
CASSLAGGRPYGYTF	TRBV5-1	TRBJ1-2
CSGGMTGSNYGYTF	TRBV29-1	TRBJ1-2
CTLQREVVETQYF	TRBV20-1	TRBJ2-5
CASSPGLGQSHINTEAFF	TRBV5-1	TRBJ1-1
CASSPLASAGELFF	TRBV3-1	TRBJ2-2
CASSETLGHEQFF	TRBV6-4	TRBJ2-1
CASSLDLFDEQFF	TRBV7-9	TRBJ2-1
CASNPWTSDAYEQYF	TRBV6-2/TRBV6-3	TRBJ2-7
CASSYSPDPGGGTQYF	TRBV6-5	TRBJ2-5
CATSRDSLGHPNTEAFF	TRBV15	TRBJ1-1
CASSSHGQTFEGTQYF	TRBV5-5	TRBJ2-3
CASSYRSSGANVLTF	TRBV6-6	TRBJ2-6